Below are 26 T cell receptor beta chains sequenced from a single sample in a study of blood T cell repertoires in COVID-19. The assay was immunoSEQ multiplex PCR, and TCRdb's table has in-frame clones only and misses some. The sample records around 370,000 clones, around nine tenths being singletons. Sequencing was carried out using PBMCs or T cells enriched from blood (not recorded which). Every receptor here comes from a young woman who had recovered from COVID-19.

The V gene is TRBV28, the J gene TRBJ1-2; D remains ambiguous. Germline lookup yields CDR1 MDHEN and CDR2 SYDVKM. CDR3 length equals 12 residues. V lost 2 bases and J 6 bases, leaving 7 bases between the germline ends. This CDR3 is CASSLRGNGYTF. CDR3 DNA: TGTGCCAGCAGTTTACGAGGGAATGGCTACACCTTC.

CDR3 sequence reads: CASSLEGLAGGQETQYF. The CDR3 DNA reads TGCGCCAGCAGCTTGGAGGGGCTAGCGGGGGGCCAAGAGACCCAGTACTTC. The V and J genes are TRBV5-1 and TRBJ2-5, with 11 bases aligning to TRBD2. Trimming at V came to 0 bases and at J to 1 base, leaving 5 bases not matched to a gene. CDR1 is SGHRS, CDR2 YFSETQ, per germline. This CDR3 has 17 residues.

The chain links TRBV6-5 to TRBJ2-2, with 7 positions matching TRBD1. The junction had 6 bases not matched to a gene; V was cut back by 4 bases and J by 7 bases. Germline V gene lookup returns CDR1 MNHEY and CDR2 SVGAGI. The CDR3 extends over 14 amino acids. DNA for the CDR3: TGTGCCAGCAGTTTAAGGGGGCGCAGCGGGGAGCTGTTTTTT. As protein: CASSLRGRSGELFF.

The chain joins TRBV9 to TRBJ1-4; TRBD1 agrees at 10 bases. The CDR3 is 17 amino acids. Germline assignment: CDR1 SGDLS and CDR2 YYNGEE. V shed 3 bases and J 8 bases; nucleotides not matched to a gene: 13. This CDR3 reads CASSAYGQGEKGEKLFF. The CDR3 DNA reads TGTGCCAGCAGCGCATATGGACAGGGGGAAAAAGGAGAAAAACTGTTTTTT.

This chain links TRBV5-1 with TRBJ1-2; D is undetermined. Germline V gene lookup returns CDR1 SGHRS and CDR2 YFSETQ. V lost 4 bases and J 0 bases, leaving 13 bases between the germline ends. This CDR3 is built from 15 residues. CDR3 region: CASSPGEPSNYGYTF. Written as DNA, the CDR3 is TGCGCCAGCAGCCCCGGTGAGCCTTCTAACTATGGCTACACCTTC.

As for this clone: Germline is not matched at one junction end, which may reflect a read error. The chain recombines TRBV11-2 with TRBJ2-5, with 11 bases lining up with TRBD2. CDR3 length: 17 amino acids. CDR1 is SGHAT and CDR2 is FQNNGV in the germline V gene. The CDR3 DNA sequence: TGTGCCAGCAGCTTATTAGGTACTAGCGGGGGCCAAGGGACCCAGTACTTC. It is translated as CASSLLGTSGGQGTQYF.

CDR3: CASRGGRINQPQHF. In DNA form, the CDR3 reads TGTGCCAGCAGGGGGGGGAGGATCAATCAGCCCCAGCATTTT. The chain recombines TRBV6-4 with TRBJ1-5; perhaps TRBD1 as D (5 bases). Germline CDR1 is MRHNA and CDR2 is SNTAGT. V lost 6 bases and J 3 bases, leaving 12 bases between the germline ends. The CDR3 spans 14 residues.

The chain is built from TRBV25-1 and TRBJ2-3; the match to TRBD2 covers 10 bases. Germline V CDR1 and CDR2: MGHDK, SYGVNS. The ends lost 7 bases at V and 5 bases at J; junction bases unmatched: 6. The CDR3 has 14 residues. The CDR3 DNA sequence: TGTGCCAGCATGCCTAGCGGGGGTGTAGATACGCAGTATTTT. Translated: CASMPSGGVDTQYF.

The chain recombines TRBV10-3 with TRBJ1-2; 7 bases are a match to TRBD1. The CDR3 extends over 16 amino acids. Germline trimming cut 3 bases from V and 8 bases from J; bases unmatched to any gene: 15. Germline lookup yields CDR1 ENHRY and CDR2 SYGVKD. The CDR3 nucleotides read TGTGCCATCAGTGACCCTGACGGGACAGTCATGAGGGGCTACACCTTC. Its translation: CAISDPDGTVMRGYTF.

This chain connects TRBV6-5 to TRBJ1-1; 9 nucleotides agree with TRBD1. The CDR3 spans 15 residues. V was pared by 7 bases and J by 0 bases, with 6 bases of the junction left unmatched. Germline CDR1 MNHEY, CDR2 SVGAGI. The DNA for the CDR3 is TGTGCCAGCAAACTCGGACAGGGGATGAACACTGAAGCTTTCTTT. It yields the protein CASKLGQGMNTEAFF.

V usage is TRBV30 and J usage is TRBJ1-4; D may be TRBD1 (5 bases). The CDR3 loop spans 16 amino acids. Germline values: CDR1 GTSNPN, CDR2 SVGIG (reference sequence). The ends were cut back, 3 bases at V and 0 bases at J, with 14 bases in the middle. CDR3 residues: CAWRRWGRTTNEKLFF. In DNA, the CDR3 is TGTGCCTGGAGGCGATGGGGGAGGACAACTAATGAAAAACTGTTTTTT. Together with reference TRBV30 and TRBJ1-4, the CDR3 gives the full variable domain: SQTIHQWPATLVQPVGSPLSLECTVEGTSNPNLYWYRQAAGRGLQLLFYSVGIGQISSEVPQNLSASRPQDRQFILSSKKLLLSDSGFYLCAWRRWGRTTNEKLFFGSGTQLSVL.

As for this clone: The same CDR3 arises from other DNA sequences in this sample as well. This chain joins TRBV7-3 and TRBJ1-1; 11 nucleotides line up with TRBD1. J gave up 2 bases and V 8 bases, and 1 base lay outside the gene matches. The CDR3 covers 13 residues. The germline V gene encodes CDR1 SGHTA and CDR2 FQGTGA. In DNA, the CDR3 is TGTGCCAGCGGACAGGGGGCAAACACTGAAGCTTTCTTT. Its protein product is CASGQGANTEAFF.

This chain joins TRBV3-1 (or the pseudogene TRBV3-2) and TRBJ2-3; 11 positions match TRBD1. The CDR3 covers 15 residues. CDR1 and CDR2 (germline): LGHDT, YNNKEL (reference sequence). J lost 6 bases, V lost 6 bases, and 8 bases had no gene match. The CDR3 sequence: CASSSGTGGFDTQYF. In DNA, the CDR3 is TGTGCCAGCAGTTCCGGGACAGGGGGGTTCGATACGCAGTATTTT.

The gene calls are TRBV28 and TRBJ1-2; D perhaps matches TRBD1 (5 bases). Trimming removed 4 bases at V and 4 bases at J, with 13 bases between. The CDR3 extends over 14 amino acids. In germline, CDR1 is MDHEN, CDR2 SYDVKM. CDR3 coding DNA: TGTGCCAGCAGTTCCCTCGGACACGGCTATGGCTACACCTTC. Translation gives CASSSLGHGYGYTF.

The rearrangement joins TRBV5-6 to TRBJ2-5; a possible D gene is TRBD2 (5 bases). With 1 base removed from V and 1 base from J, the gap between germline ends came to 14 bases. Germline values: CDR1 SGHDT, CDR2 YYEEEE. The CDR3 spans 16 residues. CDR3: CASSLLAGEVQETQYF. The CDR3 nucleotides are TGTGCCAGCAGCTTGCTTGCGGGTGAGGTCCAAGAGACCCAGTACTTC.

On this clone: One end of the junction does not line up with germline, which may come from a read error. The rearrangement uses TRBV27 and TRBJ1-4, with D tentatively TRBD1 (6 bases). The CDR3 has 17 residues. The germline gives CDR1 MNHEY, CDR2 SMNVEV (reference sequence). The DNA of the CDR3 is TGTGCCAGCACCACTATACCCCAGACAGGTACTACTGAAAAACTGTTTTTT. Protein product: CASTTIPQTGTTEKLFF. Full variable domain (outside the CDR3, taken from reference TRBV27 and TRBJ1-4): EAQVTQNPRYLITVTGKKLTVTCSQNMNHEYMSWYRQDPGLGLRQIYYSMNVEVTDKGDVPEGYKVSRKEKRNFPLILESPSPNQTSLYFCASTTIPQTGTTEKLFFGSGTQLSVL.

V gene TRBV4-3 combines with J gene TRBJ1-3, with D perhaps TRBD1 (5 bases). Between the trimmed V and J ends, which lost 1 base and 2 bases, there was a span of 9 bases. The germline gives CDR1 LGHNA, CDR2 YSLEER. The CDR3 contains 15 residues. The CDR3 reads CASSQGGGTGNTIYF. DNA for the CDR3: TGCGCCAGCAGCCAAGGGGGGGGAACTGGAAACACCATATATTTT.

This clone has just one count. This chain links TRBV10-3 with TRBJ2-3, with D hard to call. This CDR3 region has 13 residues. Germline-derived CDR1 and CDR2 are ENHRY and SYGVKD. V lost 3 bases, J lost 2 bases, and 6 bases lay in between. CDR3 protein: CAISDDNTDTQYF. Written as DNA, the CDR3 is TGTGCCATCAGTGATGACAACACAGATACGCAGTATTTT.

The chain couples TRBV7-2 to TRBJ2-7; maybe TRBD1 (6 bases). This CDR3 contains 14 residues. Germline-derived CDR1 and CDR2 are SGHTA and FQGNSA. V shed 4 bases and J shed 5 bases, with 15 bases lying between them. The CDR3 reads CASSSQGNRHEQYF. In DNA form, the CDR3 reads TGTGCCAGCAGCTCACAGGGTAATCGTCACGAGCAGTACTTC.

This clone was recorded once. The chain employs TRBV7-9 and TRBJ2-7, with a tentative D call TRBD2 (7 bases). V gave up 4 bases and J gave up 3 bases, with 19 bases separating them. From germline, CDR1 is SEHNR and CDR2 FQNEAQ (reference sequence). There are 16 residues in the CDR3. As DNA, the CDR3 is TGTGCCAGCAGCTCCGGGGGAGGGGGAGGATTCTACGAGCAGTACTTC. This codes for CASSSGGGGGFYEQYF.

V and J are TRBV5-4 and TRBJ2-7; perhaps TRBD1 as D (5 bases). Germline CDR1 SGHNT, CDR2 YYREEE (reference sequence). Between the trimmed V and J ends, which lost 2 bases and 2 bases, there was a span of 8 bases. This CDR3 has 13 residues. CDR3 protein: CASSLRQTYEQYF. The CDR3 DNA reads as TGTGCCAGCAGCTTAAGACAGACCTACGAGCAGTACTTC.

This sequence joins TRBV29-1 and TRBJ2-2; the match to TRBD2 covers 7 bases. Unmatched junction bases numbered 2, after V lost 4 bases and J lost 0 bases. CDR3 length: 14 amino acids. The germline CDR1 and CDR2 sequences are SQVTM and ANQGSEA. The CDR3 coding sequence is TGCAGCGTTGGCGCGGGGGCGAACACCGGGGAGCTGTTTTTT. Its translation is CSVGAGANTGELFF.

This sequence joins TRBV6-4 and TRBJ1-5; D call uncertain. The CDR3 is 13 residues long. Trimming removed 2 bases at V and 9 bases at J, with 11 bases between. Germline CDR1 and CDR2: MRHNA and SNTAGT. The CDR3 reads CASSDEIHGPQHF. The CDR3 nucleotides read TGTGCCAGCAGTGACGAGATCCATGGGCCCCAGCATTTT.

V gene TRBV19 combines with J gene TRBJ2-3, with a tentative D call TRBD2 (6 bases). Germline loops: CDR1 LNHDA, CDR2 SQIVND (reference sequence). The CDR3 is made up of 15 amino acids. V shed 2 bases and J shed 1 base, with 10 bases lying between them. CDR3 bases: TGTGCCAGTAGTATACGTACGGGGGGCACAGATACGCAGTATTTT. Amino acid sequence: CASSIRTGGTDTQYF.

This rearrangement joins TRBV9 to TRBJ1-5; no clear D. Deletions cut 0 bases from V and 9 bases from J, with 13 bases between. The germline gives CDR1 SGDLS, CDR2 YYNGEE. This CDR3 contains 14 residues. In DNA form, the CDR3 reads TGTGCCAGCAGCGTAGGAGACGGAGTGTGGCCCCAGCATTTT. This encodes CASSVGDGVWPQHF.

The chain is built from TRBV23-1 and TRBJ1-1; no clear D gene. TRBV23-1 is given ORF status, its function remaining uncertain. The CDR3 sequence is 18 residues long. V lost 6 bases and J 2 bases, leaving 25 bases between the germline ends. CDR3 amino acids: CASSRLGRPTSLNTEAFF. The DNA for the CDR3 is TGCGCCAGCAGCCGCCTGGGCAGACCTACTTCTTTAAACACTGAAGCTTTCTTT.